There are a few counts of the clone carrying this T cell receptor (beta chain). The antigen is undetermined. Using its own MiXCR run on the RT-PCR reads, TCRdb lists one record per CDR3 protein. The table records roughly 190,000 distinct CDR3 sequences, approximately 14% of them present only once. The junction had 8 bases not matched to a gene; V was cut back by 2 bases and J by 6 bases. The CDR3 covers 15 residues. Germline CDR1 is SGHRS and CDR2 is YFSETQ. This entry belongs to a study of response to subunit inactivated influenza vaccine. Overall study results and limits: Each seasonal influenza vaccination, the authors suggested, recruits few new T cells.

The chain carries TRBV5-1 and TRBJ2-3; 8 nucleotides match TRBD2. The clonotype comes from a man aged 45-65 years who received an inactivated influenza vaccine. This sample comprised CD8+ T cells sorted from PBMCs, obtained roughly 5 days after vaccination. The CDR3 sequence: CASSFTAGGGDTQYF. CDR3 DNA sequence: TGCGCCAGCAGCTTTACGGCGGGAGGTGGTGATACGCAGTATTTT. The full variable domain, rest sourced from reference TRBV5-1 and TRBJ2-3, is KAGVTQTPRYLIKTRGQQVTLSCSPISGHRSVSWYQQTPGQGLQFLFEYFSETQRNKGNFPGRFSGRQFSNSRSEMNVSTLELGDSALYLCASSFTAGGGDTQYFGPGTRLTVL.